A single sample is the source of the 28 T cell receptor beta chains below, sequenced in a study of beta chain features in type 1 diabetes (dated by TCRdb to between 2017 and 2018). Library construction relied on the immunoSEQ multiplex PCR assay. The entire isolated RNA was reverse transcribed using the High Capacity cDNA Reverse Transcription Kit, and thus expressed TCRB transcripts were sequenced. TCRdb re-hosts the immuneACCESS table, in-frame sequences only. Its copies lack some clones; in the studies checked, an unresolved V gene accounts for under half of them, and the cause for the rest is not known. The sample table lists around 300,000 clones, approximately 10% of them with a count of one. Together, the top ten hold approximately 0.016% of the sample. The sequenced sample was naive CD4+ T cells from blood. This specimen's cell subset or site label, per the study, means: true naive CD4+ T cells. These receptors all stem from a woman in her thirties in good health.

This chain links TRBV6-5 with TRBJ2-5; 9 bases map to TRBD1. This CDR3 region has 14 residues. Losses at the gene ends were 5 bases for V and 5 bases for J; bases not matched to a gene: 6. Germline values: CDR1 MNHEY, CDR2 SVGAGI. CDR3 amino acids: CASSLGQGKETQYF. CDR3 in DNA: TGTGCCAGCAGTCTAGGACAGGGGAAGGAGACCCAGTACTTC.

This clone occurred a few times. The chain couples TRBV7-2 to TRBJ2-7; D is unclear. This CDR3 is built from 15 residues. Trimming shortened V by 1 base and J by 0 bases, and 10 bases separated the two germline ends. Germline loops: CDR1 SGHTA, CDR2 FQGNSA. CDR3 protein: CASSLGVYSSYEQYF. The CDR3 bases are TGTGCCAGCAGCTTAGGGGTGTACAGCTCCTACGAGCAGTACTTC.

The chain joins TRBV30 to TRBJ2-5; D possibly corresponds to TRBD2 (5 bases). The DNA end favors TRBJ2-7, so the J call may be wrong. This CDR3 is built from 13 residues. Per germline, CDR1 GTSNPN and CDR2 SVGIG (reference sequence). The CDR3 loop reads CAWSAGLWYEQYF. The CDR3 DNA reads as TGTGCCTGGAGCGCGGGCCTATGGTACGAGCAGTACTTC.

The CDR3: CASSFPAQTGRGTQYF. Here the CDR3 DNA reads TGTGCCAGCAGCTTTCCCGCTCAGACAGGGCGGGGGACCCAGTACTTC. The rearrangement joins TRBV11-2 to TRBJ2-5; weak D call: TRBD1 (7 bases). This CDR3 region has 16 residues. CDR1 is SGHAT and CDR2 is FQNNGV in the germline V gene. V lost 3 bases and J lost 7, with 21 bases in between.

The CDR3 spells CASSLDGTSGTPPNEQYF. For the CDR3, the DNA is TGTGCCAGCAGCTTAGATGGGACTAGCGGGACCCCGCCTAACGAGCAGTACTTC. This chain links TRBV7-2 with TRBJ2-7; 13 nucleotides agree with TRBD2. Germline CDR1 is SGHTA and CDR2 is FQGNSA. The V segment lost 1 base and the J segment 5 bases; nucleotides outside the gene matches: 11. The CDR3 runs to 18 residues.

This clone was seen a few times. The chain combines TRBV20-1 with TRBJ1-4; 8 bases are a match to TRBD1. In germline, CDR1 is DFQATT, CDR2 SNEGSKA (reference sequence). Trimming took 0 bases from V and 15 from J; bases not matched to a gene: 3. There are 11 residues in the CDR3. CDR3 DNA sequence: TGCAGTGCTAGAGATCCGGGACAGGTGTTTTTT. Encoded protein: CSARDPGQVFF.

This chain joins TRBV28 and TRBJ2-1; 16 positions agree with TRBD2. V lost 5 bases and J lost 4; bases outside the gene matches: 11. This CDR3 region has 19 residues. Germline V lookup: CDR1 MDHEN, CDR2 SYDVKM. The CDR3 bases are TGTGCCAGCAGTCCCCACCCCGGGACTAGCGGGAGGGGTTACAATGAGCAGTTCTTC. It specifies CASSPHPGTSGRGYNEQFF. Drawing the rest from reference TRBV28 and TRBJ2-1, the complete variable domain is DVKVTQSSRYLVKRTGEKVFLECVQDMDHENMFWYRQDPGLGLRLIYFSYDVKMKEKGDIPEGYSVSREKKERFSLILESASTNQTSMYLCASSPHPGTSGRGYNEQFFGPGTRLTVL.

This clone has more than one count but fewer than ten. The rearrangement links TRBV7-2 to TRBJ2-3; 7 nucleotides match TRBD1. V lost 3 bases, J lost 3 bases, and 3 bases stayed unmatched. CDR1 SGHTA and CDR2 FQGNSA come from the germline V gene. The CDR3 covers 14 residues. As DNA, the CDR3 is TGTGCCAGCAGCTTGGGACAGCAGACAGATACGCAGTATTTT. The encoded protein is CASSLGQQTDTQYF.

This sequence joins TRBV19 and TRBJ2-1; 8 bases agree with TRBD2. CDR3 length: 17 amino acids. V was clipped by 3 bases and J by 1 base; unmatched bases: 8. Germline-derived CDR1 and CDR2 are LNHDA and SQIVND (reference sequence). CDR3 DNA: TGTGCCAGTAGTATGACGGGAGGGCCCTTATCCTACAATGAGCAGTTCTTC. It specifies CASSMTGGPLSYNEQFF.

This clone was seen a few times. The rearrangement joins TRBV2 to TRBJ2-3, with 11 bases fitting TRBD1. Germline CDR1 and CDR2: SNHLY and FYNNEI. The V gene end was trimmed by 7 bases and the J gene end by 5 bases; junction bases not matched to a gene: 5. The CDR3 is 14 amino acids. The CDR3 nucleotides are TGTGCCAGCAATGGACAGGGGGCTGTAGATACGCAGTATTTT. This gives the protein CASNGQGAVDTQYF.

This clone was counted only a few times. For the CDR3, the DNA is TGTGCCTGGAGTGATGGGCTCACTGAAGCTTTCTTT. It codes for CAWSDGLTEAFF. The rearrangement uses TRBV30 and TRBJ1-1; the D is unclear. The V end lost 1 base, the J end lost 4 bases, and 7 bases lay between the germline ends. Germline V lookup: CDR1 GTSNPN, CDR2 SVGIG (reference sequence). CDR3 size: 12 residues.

The sample holds a few counts of this clone. The chain couples TRBV27 to TRBJ2-3; no reliable D call. The CDR3 loop spans 14 amino acids. Germline assignment: CDR1 MNHEY and CDR2 SMNVEV (reference sequence). V dropped 3 bases and J dropped 3 bases, with 10 bases sitting between them. The CDR3 DNA reads as TGTGCCAGCAGTTTTTCTCGTGAGACAGATACGCAGTATTTT. Protein: CASSFSRETDTQYF.

The chain is built from TRBV7-9 and TRBJ2-7, with TRBD2 as a possible D gene (7 bases). The V end lost 3 bases, the J end lost 3 bases, and 15 bases lay between the germline ends. From germline, CDR1 is SEHNR and CDR2 FQNEAQ (reference sequence). This CDR3 contains 15 residues. The CDR3: CASSFLGGGNYEQYF. CDR3 coding DNA: TGTGCCAGCAGCTTCCTAGGGGGAGGGAACTACGAGCAGTACTTC.

This clone was counted a few times. V and J are TRBV7-2 and TRBJ1-5; 7 bases are a match to TRBD1. Germline V gene sequence: CDR1 SGHTA, CDR2 FQGNSA. V was clipped by 0 bases and J by 9 bases; unmatched bases: 8. The CDR3 is 15 amino acids. This chain's CDR3 is CASSLAEGAQAPQHF. The CDR3 nucleotides read TGTGCCAGCAGCTTAGCTGAGGGGGCGCAGGCGCCCCAGCATTTT.

This clone was observed a handful of times. The rearrangement joins TRBV27 to TRBJ2-7; 13 bases fit TRBD2. After removal of 6 bases from V and 5 bases from J, the junction contained 1 base not matched to a gene. Looked up from germline, CDR1 is MNHEY and CDR2 is SMNVEV (reference sequence). There are 13 residues in the CDR3. The CDR3 region is CASRGLAGNEQYF. As DNA, the CDR3 is TGTGCCAGCAGGGGACTAGCGGGGAACGAGCAGTACTTC.

This clone was counted a few times. The chain couples TRBV6-1 to TRBJ2-1, with TRBD2 identical over 12 bases. This CDR3 has 14 residues. Germline CDR1 MNHNS, CDR2 SASEGT. Losses at the gene ends were 7 bases for V and 10 bases for J; bases not matched to a gene: 8. The CDR3 nucleotides are TGTGCCAGCAACGCGGGACTAGCGGGTAACGAGCAGTTCTTC. This codes for CASNAGLAGNEQFF.

This clone came up a few times. The CDR3 bases are TGTGCCAGCAGCGAGACAGGCTCCACAGATACGCAGTATTTT. Protein sequence: CASSETGSTDTQYF. This chain connects TRBV5-4 to TRBJ2-3; D possibly corresponds to TRBD1 (6 bases). Trimming removed 4 bases from V and 2 bases from J, with 11 bases in between. Per germline, CDR1 SGHNT and CDR2 YYREEE (reference sequence). The CDR3 covers 14 residues.

This clone showed up just a few times. The rearrangement uses TRBV9 and TRBJ2-5, with TRBD1 identical over 7 bases. CDR1 SGDLS and CDR2 YYNGEE come from the germline V gene. Trimming took 4 bases from V and 5 from J; bases not matched to a gene: 5. This CDR3 is built from 13 residues. The CDR3 sequence: CASSRDSRETQYF. As DNA, the CDR3 is TGTGCCAGCAGCAGGGACAGTAGGGAGACCCAGTACTTC.

This clone was recorded a few times. The chain joins TRBV6-5 to TRBJ2-7; 9 bases are a match to TRBD2. With 8 bases clipped from V and 8 bases from J, the junction kept 16 bases outside the gene matches. The CDR3 totals 15 residues. Looked up from germline, CDR1 is MNHEY and CDR2 is SVGAGI. CDR3 sequence (DNA): TGTGCCAGCCGGAGCTCGGCTAGCGGGACTCGGAAGCAGTACTTC. This sequence encodes CASRSSASGTRKQYF.

This clone was found a few times. The genes are TRBV7-2 and TRBJ1-2; the match to TRBD1 covers 8 bases. The J segment lost 7 bases and the V segment lost 2 bases, leaving 6 bases of the junction unmatched. Germline V gene lookup returns CDR1 SGHTA and CDR2 FQGNSA. The CDR3 covers 14 residues. CDR3 DNA: TGTGCCAGCAGCTTATGGCAGGGGGCTTTTGGCTACACCTTC. This codes for CASSLWQGAFGYTF.

This clone was counted between two and nine times. This chain connects TRBV7-9 to TRBJ2-6, with D possibly matching TRBD2 (5 bases). This CDR3 is 17 amino acids long. V was shortened by 2 bases and J by 1 base, with 12 bases between the two germline ends. Germline loops: CDR1 SEHNR, CDR2 FQNEAQ (reference sequence). CDR3 nucleotides: TGTGCCAGCAGCTTAAAAGGCCGGGAATCTGGGGCCAACGTCCTGACTTTC. This codes for CASSLKGRESGANVLTF.

This clone was seen only a few times. V is TRBV6-5 and J is TRBJ2-7, with unresolved D. CDR1 MNHEY and CDR2 SVGAGI come from the germline V gene. V was shortened by 6 bases and J by 0 bases, with 9 bases between the two germline ends. The CDR3 length is 13 residues. The CDR3 is CASRGWASYEQYF. CDR3 bases: TGTGCCAGCAGGGGTTGGGCCTCCTACGAGCAGTACTTC.

The table lists this clone with a few counts. The chain is built from TRBV18 and TRBJ2-7; 10 bases match TRBD1. The V gene end was trimmed by 3 bases and the J gene end by 6 bases; junction bases not matched to a gene: 5. Germline V gene sequence: CDR1 KGHSH, CDR2 LQKENI. The CDR3 contains 14 residues. The CDR3 reads CASSPLRDRGEQYF. As DNA, the CDR3 is TGTGCCAGCTCACCGCTCCGGGACAGGGGCGAGCAGTACTTC.

The chain uses TRBV7-9 and TRBJ2-3; 7 nucleotides align to TRBD2. The germline V gene has CDR1 SEHNR and CDR2 FQNEAQ (reference sequence). Germline trimming cut 4 bases from V and 0 bases from J; bases unmatched to any gene: 13. The CDR3 totals 18 residues. The DNA for the CDR3 is TGTGCCAGCAGCTCCAGTGGGTCTAGCGGAACTAGCACAGATACGCAGTATTTT. Protein: CASSSSGSSGTSTDTQYF.

This clone came up a few times. The chain combines TRBV28 with TRBJ2-7; a weak D match, TRBD1 (6 bases). Trimming pared 5 bases from V and 0 bases from J, leaving 17 bases between. This CDR3 comprises 16 residues. Germline CDR1 reads MDHEN; CDR2 reads SYDVKM. The CDR3 region has the DNA TGTGCCAGCAGTACCCCGGGACAAAGGGACTCCTACGAGCAGTACTTC. This sequence encodes CASSTPGQRDSYEQYF.

The chain recombines TRBV15 with TRBJ2-5; D might be TRBD2 (6 bases). CDR3 size: 18 residues. V lost 8 bases, J lost 4 bases, and 29 bases lay in between. Germline V gene lookup returns CDR1 LNHNV and CDR2 YYDKDF (reference sequence). Here the CDR3 DNA reads TGTGCCACCGGTAGTTTCGAACTAGCCCACCACAAGGGAGAGACCCAGTACTTC. Translated: CATGSFELAHHKGETQYF.

This clone showed up just a few times. The rearrangement links TRBV5-1 to TRBJ2-3, with 12 bases matching TRBD1. Germline loops: CDR1 SGHRS, CDR2 YFSETQ. V lost 0 bases, J lost 2 bases, and 4 bases stayed unmatched. There are 17 residues in the CDR3. CDR3 coding DNA: TGCGCCAGCAGCTTGGCCCCGGGACAGGGGGCCACAGATACGCAGTATTTT. It encodes CASSLAPGQGATDTQYF. Based on the CDR3 plus reference TRBV5-1 and TRBJ2-3, the full variable domain is KAGVTQTPRYLIKTRGQQVTLSCSPISGHRSVSWYQQTPGQGLQFLFEYFSETQRNKGNFPGRFSGRQFSNSRSEMNVSTLELGDSALYLCASSLAPGQGATDTQYFGPGTRLTVL.

This chain uses TRBV28 with TRBJ2-5, with 7 bases matching TRBD2. V dropped 10 bases and J dropped 5; count of bases not matched to a gene: 4. This CDR3 has 11 residues. From germline, CDR1 is MDHEN and CDR2 SYDVKM. CDR3 in DNA: TGTGCCATATCCGGGGGGGAGACCCAGTACTTC. Translation: CAISGGETQYF.